In its sample, the clone carrying this T cell receptor beta chain was seen many times. This specimen comes from a study of neurological immune-mediated disorders. The CDR3 is 14 residues long. Germline V gives CDR1 SGHRS, CDR2 YFSETQ. The V and J ends lost 1 base and 3 bases respectively, with 8 bases between them. As for the cDNA, it was generated by 5'RACE with 10-nucleotide random UMIs. In TCRdb, the 5' RACE reads were re-called with MiXCR into one record per CDR3 protein. The sample includes about 49,000 distinct CDR3 sequences, around 13% of them seen just once. Described time point: longitudinal time-point 2.

The sequencing input was PBMCs. V gene TRBV5-1 combines with J gene TRBJ2-1; maybe TRBD2 (6 bases). This TCR came from a male donor with HTLV-1-associated myelopathy (HAM/TSP). CDR3 in DNA: TGCGCCAGCAGCTTGACTAGCAGCTACAATGAGCAGTTCTTC. This codes for CASSLTSSYNEQFF.